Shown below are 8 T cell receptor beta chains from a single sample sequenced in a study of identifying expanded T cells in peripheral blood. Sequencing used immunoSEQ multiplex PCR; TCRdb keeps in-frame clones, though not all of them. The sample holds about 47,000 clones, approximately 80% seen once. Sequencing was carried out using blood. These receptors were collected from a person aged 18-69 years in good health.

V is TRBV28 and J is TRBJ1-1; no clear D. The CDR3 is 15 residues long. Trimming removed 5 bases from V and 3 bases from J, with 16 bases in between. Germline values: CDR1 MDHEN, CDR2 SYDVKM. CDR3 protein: CASSPAGHGDTEAFF. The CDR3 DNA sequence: TGTGCCAGCAGTCCCGCGGGCCATGGAGACACTGAAGCTTTCTTT.

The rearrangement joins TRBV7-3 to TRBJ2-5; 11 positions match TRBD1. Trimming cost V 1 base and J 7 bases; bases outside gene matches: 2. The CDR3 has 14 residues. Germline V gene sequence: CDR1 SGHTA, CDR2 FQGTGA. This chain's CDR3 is CASSLSGTGGTQYF. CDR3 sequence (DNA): TGTGCCAGCAGCTTAAGTGGGACAGGGGGGACCCAGTACTTC.

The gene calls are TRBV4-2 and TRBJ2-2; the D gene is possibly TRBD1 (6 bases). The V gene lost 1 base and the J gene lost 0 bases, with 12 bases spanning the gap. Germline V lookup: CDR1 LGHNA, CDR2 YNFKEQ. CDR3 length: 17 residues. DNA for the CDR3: TGTGCCAGCAGCCAAGGGCGAGGGGGATCGAACACCGGGGAGCTGTTTTTT. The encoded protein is CASSQGRGGSNTGELFF.

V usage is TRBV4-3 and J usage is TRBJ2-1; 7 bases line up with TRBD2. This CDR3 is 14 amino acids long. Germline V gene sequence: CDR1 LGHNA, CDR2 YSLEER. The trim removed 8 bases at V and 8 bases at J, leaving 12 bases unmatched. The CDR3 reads CASSQAGVGDEQFF. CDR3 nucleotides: TGCGCCAGCTCCCAGGCGGGAGTGGGCGATGAGCAGTTCTTC.

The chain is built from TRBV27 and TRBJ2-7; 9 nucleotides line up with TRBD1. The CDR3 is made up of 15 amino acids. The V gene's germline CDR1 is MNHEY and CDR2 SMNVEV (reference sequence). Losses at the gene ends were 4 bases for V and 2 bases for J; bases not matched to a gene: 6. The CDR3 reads CASSSTGGAPYEQYF. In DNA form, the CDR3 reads TGTGCCAGCAGTTCCACAGGGGGCGCCCCCTACGAGCAGTACTTC.

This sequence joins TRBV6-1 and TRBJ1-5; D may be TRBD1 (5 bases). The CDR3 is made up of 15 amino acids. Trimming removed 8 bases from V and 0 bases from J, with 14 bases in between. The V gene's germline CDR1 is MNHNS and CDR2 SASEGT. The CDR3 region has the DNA TGTGCCAGCGTAATACAGGTTAATAGCAATCAGCCCCAGCATTTT. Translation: CASVIQVNSNQPQHF.

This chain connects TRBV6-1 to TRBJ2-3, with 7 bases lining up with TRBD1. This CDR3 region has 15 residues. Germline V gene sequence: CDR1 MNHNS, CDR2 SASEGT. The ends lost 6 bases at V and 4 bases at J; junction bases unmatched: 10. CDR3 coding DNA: TGTGCCAGCAGGACGGACAGGTTTGTCGCAGATACGCAGTATTTT. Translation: CASRTDRFVADTQYF.

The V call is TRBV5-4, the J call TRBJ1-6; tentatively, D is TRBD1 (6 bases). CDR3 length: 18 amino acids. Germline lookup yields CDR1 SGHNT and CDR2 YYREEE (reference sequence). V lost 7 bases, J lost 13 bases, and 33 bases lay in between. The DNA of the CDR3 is TGTGCCAGCCCAGCTTTTCGGCCCGGGGGGGGGCGGGTCGTGCCCCTCCACTTT. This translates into CASPAFRPGGGRVVPLHF. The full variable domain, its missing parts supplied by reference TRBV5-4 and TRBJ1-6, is ETGVTQSPTHLIKTRGQQVTLRCSSQSGHNTVSWYQQALGQGPQFIFQYYREEENGRGNFPPRFSGLQFPNYSSELNVNALELDDSALYLCASPAFRPGGGRVVPLHFGNGTRLTVT.